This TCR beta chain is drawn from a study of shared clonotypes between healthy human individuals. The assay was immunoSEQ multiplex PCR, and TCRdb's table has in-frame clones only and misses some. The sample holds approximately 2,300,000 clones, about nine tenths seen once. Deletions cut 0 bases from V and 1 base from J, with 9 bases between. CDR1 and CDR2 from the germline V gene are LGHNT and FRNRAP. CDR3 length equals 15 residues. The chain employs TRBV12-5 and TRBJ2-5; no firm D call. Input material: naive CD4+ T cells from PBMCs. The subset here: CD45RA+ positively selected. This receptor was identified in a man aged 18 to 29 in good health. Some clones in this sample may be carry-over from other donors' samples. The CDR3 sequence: CASGLVLGLQETQYF. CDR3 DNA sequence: TGTGCTAGTGGTTTGGTACTTGGCCTCCAAGAGACCCAGTACTTC.